The source of this T cell receptor (beta chain) is a study of blood T cell repertoires in COVID-19. Across the whole study: Samples of COVID-19 (acute and convalescent) were obtained from the United States, Italy and Spain. PBMCs, B-cell-depleted T cells, or T cells were the source of the cDNA or gDNA that made up the material.

How the authors handled the data: By means of reference gene primer amplification, nucleated cell counts were estimated. Clones were read by immunoSEQ multiplex PCR, and TCRdb kept only the in-frame ones, dropping some. V and J calls and clone size come straight from that table; D and trimming were deduced from the DNA. The repertoire has 200,000 or so clones, 65% to 90% of them found once; the top ten carry 3.5% to 5%. Germline values: CDR1 MNHEY, CDR2 SVGAGI. The V segment lost 9 bases and the J segment 6 bases; nucleotides outside the gene matches: 10. This CDR3 comprises 14 residues. The sequenced material came from peripheral blood. This clonotype was sampled from a man over 45 with acute or convalescent COVID-19. The chain links TRBV6-5 to TRBJ1-4; 7 nucleotides line up with TRBD1. CDR3 in DNA: TGTGCCAGGGAGACAGGGTTGGGGCATGAAAAACTGTTTTTT. It codes for CARETGLGHEKLFF.